The 32 T cell receptor beta chains below were found in one sample sequenced in a study of blood T cell repertoires in COVID-19. Some clones are missing from TCRdb's copy, which holds only in-frame ones; the method was immunoSEQ multiplex PCR. The sample shows under 500,000 clones, around nine tenths of them seen only once. Sequencing input: PBMCs or T cells enriched from blood (not recorded which). These receptors came from a woman aged 18-29 years with acute COVID-19.

The chain has TRBV5-1 and TRBJ2-1, with D perhaps TRBD1 (6 bases). Trimming removed 7 bases from V and 7 bases from J, with 9 bases in between. The CDR3 loop spans 11 amino acids. The germline gives CDR1 SGHRS, CDR2 YFSETQ. The CDR3 nucleotides are TGCGCCAGCCACAGGGCGAATGAGCAGTTCTTC. It codes for CASHRANEQFF.

The V call is TRBV9, the J call TRBJ2-3; D may be TRBD2 (7 bases). The CDR3 covers 13 residues. CDR1 and CDR2 (germline): SGDLS, YYNGEE. The V and J ends lost 7 bases and 1 base respectively, with 10 bases between them. The CDR3 loop is CASGGGGTDTQYF. CDR3 DNA: TGTGCCAGCGGAGGGGGGGGCACAGATACGCAGTATTTT.

CDR3 sequence reads: CASSPMGLAGGPEGETQYF. The CDR3, as DNA: TGTGCCAGCAGTCCTATGGGACTAGCGGGAGGGCCAGAGGGTGAGACCCAGTACTTC. V gene TRBV28 combines with J gene TRBJ2-5; 16 nucleotides line up with TRBD2. Germline CDR1 MDHEN, CDR2 SYDVKM. The CDR3 contains 19 residues. V was clipped by 5 bases and J by 5 bases; unmatched bases: 14.

The CDR3 loop reads CASSRGVAGVYNEQFF. CDR3 in DNA: TGCGCCAGCAGCCGCGGAGTAGCGGGAGTATACAATGAGCAGTTCTTC. The chain couples TRBV4-3 to TRBJ2-1; 9 bases match TRBD2. The CDR3 totals 16 residues. Looked up from germline, CDR1 is LGHNA and CDR2 is YSLEER. Losses at the gene ends were 4 bases for V and 4 bases for J; bases not matched to a gene: 8.

This chain uses TRBV9 with TRBJ1-1; unclear D gene. V was trimmed by 4 bases and J by 7 bases, leaving 11 bases between them. Germline V gene lookup returns CDR1 SGDLS and CDR2 YYNGEE. This CDR3 is 12 amino acids long. CDR3 in amino acids: CASSQNGGEAFF. CDR3 bases: TGTGCCAGCAGCCAGAATGGAGGTGAAGCTTTCTTT.

The chain uses TRBV14 and TRBJ2-1; no reliable D call. Trimming took off 3 bases at V and 4 bases at J, with 7 bases between the two ends. CDR1 SGHDN and CDR2 FVKESK come from the germline V gene. CDR3 length equals 13 residues. CDR3 residues: CASSHRRYNEQFF. DNA of the CDR3: TGTGCCAGCAGCCACCGCAGATACAATGAGCAGTTCTTC. Using reference TRBV14 and TRBJ2-1 for the parts outside the CDR3, the full variable domain is EAGVTQFPSHSVIEKGQTVTLRCDPISGHDNLYWYRRVMGKEIKFLLHFVKESKQDESGMPNNRFLAERTGGTYSTLKVQPAELEDSGVYFCASSHRRYNEQFFGPGTRLTVL.

This clone has only a few counts. This chain connects TRBV28 to TRBJ1-2; 8 bases map to TRBD1. The CDR3 is 14 residues long. J gave up 6 bases and V 4 bases, and 7 bases lay outside the gene matches. The germline gives CDR1 MDHEN, CDR2 SYDVKM. CDR3 DNA: TGTGCCAGCAGTTCAGGGGGCGCCACGGATGGCTACACCTTC. Translation: CASSSGGATDGYTF.

The V call is TRBV3-1 (or the pseudogene TRBV3-2), the J call TRBJ1-1; a possible D gene is TRBD1 (6 bases). This CDR3 has 14 residues. Trimming removed 0 bases from V and 4 bases from J, with 9 bases in between. Germline values: CDR1 LGHDT, CDR2 YNNKEL (reference sequence). The CDR3 region is CASSQDQGSTEAFF. CDR3 in DNA: TGTGCCAGCAGCCAAGATCAGGGGAGCACTGAAGCTTTCTTT.

The chain joins TRBV4-1 to TRBJ1-6, with TRBD1 matching over 7 bases. The CDR3 spans 16 residues. Per germline, CDR1 MGHRA and CDR2 YSYEKL. V lost 3 bases and J lost 9; bases outside the gene matches: 11. The CDR3 nucleotides are TGCGCCAGCAGCCAGGCTCCGGGACAGCGTGGTTCACCCCTCCACTTT. It is translated as CASSQAPGQRGSPLHF.

The chain couples TRBV19 to TRBJ1-5; tentative D call: TRBD1 (5 bases). The CDR3 has 14 residues. The germline gives CDR1 LNHDA, CDR2 SQIVND (reference sequence). V was shortened by 5 bases and J by 7 bases, with 15 bases between the two germline ends. The DNA for the CDR3 is TGTGCCAGTAGTCCCCGGGAGGGGAGGCAGCCCCAGCATTTT. Translated: CASSPREGRQPQHF.

This chain's CDR3 is CASSPPSYGGDQPQHF. The DNA of the CDR3 is TGTGCCAGCTCACCACCATCATATGGGGGCGATCAGCCCCAGCATTTT. The chain joins TRBV18 to TRBJ1-5, with a tentative D call TRBD1 (6 bases). CDR1 is KGHSH, CDR2 LQKENI, per germline. V was pared by 0 bases and J by 5 bases, with 14 bases between. The CDR3 consists of 16 residues.

This clone was seen only once. The CDR3 spells CASSFNVETQYF. The CDR3 DNA reads TGTGCCAGCAGCTTTAATGTGGAGACCCAGTACTTC. The chain is built from TRBV7-2 and TRBJ2-5; D is unresolved. CDR1 is SGHTA and CDR2 is FQGNSA in the germline V gene. CDR3 length equals 12 residues. Trimming removed 3 bases at V and 5 bases at J, with 7 bases between.

This chain joins TRBV29-1 and TRBJ2-1; 14 bases agree with TRBD2. V shed 6 bases, J shed 7 bases, and the junction held 8 bases outside the gene matches. CDR3 length: 15 residues. The V gene's germline CDR1 is SQVTM and CDR2 ANQGSEA. Written as DNA, the CDR3 is TGCAGCGTACTGAACGGGACTAGCGGGGGAAATGAGCAGTTCTTC. Encoded protein: CSVLNGTSGGNEQFF.

V and J are TRBV28 and TRBJ1-1; TRBD1 agrees at 8 bases. The length of the CDR3 is 14 residues. The junction had 9 bases not matched to a gene; V was cut back by 8 bases and J by 4 bases. Germline loops: CDR1 MDHEN, CDR2 SYDVKM. Here the CDR3 reads CASGFRGRGTEAFF. The CDR3 DNA reads as TGTGCCAGCGGATTCAGGGGGCGCGGCACTGAAGCTTTCTTT.

The rearrangement joins TRBV11-2 to TRBJ1-2; D is perhaps TRBD1 (5 bases). The germline gives CDR1 SGHAT, CDR2 FQNNGV. The germline V and J ends were trimmed by 5 bases and 8 bases, with 15 bases remaining between them. The CDR3 has 13 residues. Written as DNA, the CDR3 is TGTGCCAGCAGCCTAAGGGGCGACTTCGGCTACACCTTC. Its translation is CASSLRGDFGYTF.

CDR3 nucleotide sequence: TGTGCCACACTAGCGGGGGCCCCCTACAATGAGCAGTTCTTC. Amino acids: CATLAGAPYNEQFF. The chain joins TRBV6-5 to TRBJ2-1, with 11 bases identical to TRBD2. The germline V gene has CDR1 MNHEY and CDR2 SVGAGI. The CDR3 length is 14 residues. V was clipped by 10 bases and J by 2 bases; unmatched bases: 4.

This clone was seen only once. Other DNA sequences in the sample encode the same CDR3. V gene TRBV28 combines with J gene TRBJ1-6; unclear D gene. Trimming cost V 3 bases and J 9 bases, with 6 bases left between them. The CDR3 length is 12 residues. Germline V lookup: CDR1 MDHEN, CDR2 SYDVKM. The CDR3: CASSFRGSPLHF. The CDR3 region has the DNA TGTGCCAGCAGTTTTAGAGGTTCACCCCTCCACTTT.

The chain combines TRBV18 with TRBJ1-6; D uncertain. Trimming took off 3 bases at V and 1 base at J, with 16 bases between the two ends. The CDR3 covers 18 residues. In germline, CDR1 is KGHSH, CDR2 LQKENI. CDR3 sequence (DNA): TGTGCCAGCTCACCTTTAGGACCGGACTATTCCTATAATTCACCCCTCCACTTT. Protein sequence: CASSPLGPDYSYNSPLHF.

V gene TRBV11-2 combines with J gene TRBJ1-1, with D perhaps TRBD1 (6 bases). Per the germline V gene, CDR1 is SGHAT and CDR2 is FQNNGV. Between the trimmed V and J ends, which lost 5 bases and 0 bases, there was a span of 13 bases. The CDR3 is made up of 15 amino acids. Here the CDR3 reads CASSARTGMNTEAFF. CDR3 in DNA: TGTGCCAGCAGCGCACGAACAGGGATGAACACTGAAGCTTTCTTT.

This chain links TRBV30 with TRBJ1-2, with TRBD1 matching 10 bases. Germline V gene data show CDR1 as GTSNPN and CDR2 as SVGIG (reference sequence). The CDR3 length is 17 residues. J gave up 2 bases and V 8 bases, and 17 bases lay outside the gene matches. CDR3 loop: CATSKWGTGQGNYGYTF. CDR3 DNA sequence: TGTGCCACATCAAAGTGGGGAACGGGACAGGGGAACTATGGCTACACCTTC.

The J gene is TRBJ2-1, the V gene TRBV5-8, with 7 positions matching TRBD2. The trim removed 3 bases at V and 4 bases at J, leaving 7 bases unmatched. CDR3 length: 15 residues. Germline V lookup: CDR1 SGHTS, CDR2 YDEGEE. The CDR3 here is CASSWEGSFYNEQFF. Written as DNA, the CDR3 is TGTGCCAGCAGCTGGGAGGGATCCTTTTACAATGAGCAGTTCTTC.

The chain uses TRBV9 and TRBJ2-1; 7 bases are shared with TRBD1. Germline V lookup: CDR1 SGDLS, CDR2 YYNGEE. J was trimmed by 7 bases and V by 2 bases; bases with no gene match: 3. This CDR3 spans 13 amino acids. In DNA, the CDR3 is TGTGCCAGCAGCGTGTCACAGGGGAATGAGCAGTTCTTC. Protein sequence: CASSVSQGNEQFF.

The V gene is TRBV9, the J gene TRBJ2-1, with D possibly TRBD1 on 5 matching bases. In germline, CDR1 is SGDLS, CDR2 YYNGEE. With 4 bases removed from V and 7 bases from J, the gap between germline ends came to 12 bases. The length of the CDR3 is 13 residues. The DNA for the CDR3 is TGTGCCAGCAGCATAGGGGCCGAGAATGAGCAGTTCTTC. This sequence encodes CASSIGAENEQFF.

This chain connects TRBV5-1 to TRBJ2-3; 16 positions match TRBD2. The CDR3 spans 18 residues. Germline V gives CDR1 SGHRS, CDR2 YFSETQ. The J segment lost 1 base and the V segment lost 4 bases, leaving 6 bases of the junction unmatched. CDR3 amino acids: CASSLGLAGGPGTDTQYF. The DNA for the CDR3 is TGCGCCAGCAGCCTGGGACTAGCGGGAGGGCCAGGCACAGATACGCAGTATTTT. Supplemented by reference TRBV5-1 and TRBJ2-3, the full variable domain reads KAGVTQTPRYLIKTRGQQVTLSCSPISGHRSVSWYQQTPGQGLQFLFEYFSETQRNKGNFPGRFSGRQFSNSRSEMNVSTLELGDSALYLCASSLGLAGGPGTDTQYFGPGTRLTVL.

This chain connects TRBV5-4 to TRBJ1-2, with 9 bases aligning to TRBD1. CDR1 is SGHNT, CDR2 YYREEE, per germline (reference sequence). Germline trimming cut 0 bases from V and 5 bases from J; bases unmatched to any gene: 14. The length of the CDR3 is 18 residues. The CDR3 sequence is CASSLGIKTGGSGYGYTF. CDR3 DNA: TGTGCCAGCAGCTTGGGAATAAAGACAGGGGGATCTGGGTATGGCTACACCTTC.

This rearrangement joins TRBV9 to TRBJ1-3, with no clear D. V was trimmed by 4 bases and J by 0 bases, leaving 17 bases between them. Germline V gene sequence: CDR1 SGDLS, CDR2 YYNGEE. The CDR3 is 17 amino acids. For the CDR3, the DNA is TGTGCCAGCAGCCCCCAGGTTGTCCTACGCTCTGGAAACACCATATATTTT. Translating it yields CASSPQVVLRSGNTIYF.

This clone was seen a single time. The chain employs TRBV5-4 and TRBJ2-2; D unclear. Per germline, CDR1 SGHNT and CDR2 YYREEE (reference sequence). The CDR3 length is 12 residues. V was cut by 3 bases and J by 2 bases, with 2 bases left in between. The CDR3 sequence is CASSSNTGELFF. CDR3 in DNA: TGTGCCAGCAGCTCTAACACCGGGGAGCTGTTTTTT.

The rearrangement uses TRBV3-1 (or the pseudogene TRBV3-2) and TRBJ1-4; 7 bases line up with TRBD1. The CDR3 sequence is 17 residues long. J was trimmed by 5 bases and V by 3 bases; bases with no gene match: 12. Germline CDR1 LGHDT, CDR2 YNNKEL (reference sequence). CDR3 sequence: CASSHSQPGTENEKLFF. The CDR3 DNA reads TGTGCCAGCAGCCACTCTCAACCCGGGACAGAAAATGAAAAACTGTTTTTT.

The chain is built from TRBV18 and TRBJ2-5; D might be TRBD1 (6 bases). V lost 3 bases to trimming and J lost 5 bases, with 13 bases between them. CDR1 is KGHSH and CDR2 is LQKENI in the germline V gene. The length of the CDR3 is 14 residues. The CDR3 region has the DNA TGTGCCAGCTCACCGGGCAGGGGATTCGAGACCCAGTACTTC. This sequence encodes CASSPGRGFETQYF.

The V call is TRBV4-3, the J call TRBJ1-5; D is perhaps TRBD1 (5 bases). The CDR3 runs to 13 residues. Germline V lookup: CDR1 LGHNA, CDR2 YSLEER. Trimming stripped 4 bases from V and 4 bases from J, with 8 bases between. The CDR3 coding sequence is TGCGCCAGCAGCCCCGACAGAAATCAGCCCCAGCATTTT. Encoded protein: CASSPDRNQPQHF.

The rearrangement links TRBV12-3 or TRBV12-4 to TRBJ2-2; D gene ambiguous. V lost 9 bases and J 6 bases, leaving 8 bases between the germline ends. The CDR3 loop spans 11 amino acids. The CDR3 here is CASIAPGELFF. CDR3 DNA: TGTGCCAGTATAGCTCCCGGGGAGCTGTTTTTT.

As for this clone: The same CDR3 also results from other DNA sequences found in this sample. V is TRBV2 and J is TRBJ1-4; TRBD1 agrees at 7 bases. Germline loops: CDR1 SNHLY, CDR2 FYNNEI. The CDR3 runs 12 residues. V dropped 6 bases and J dropped 7; count of bases not matched to a gene: 2. CDR3 residues: CASRQGSEKLFF. CDR3 nucleotides: TGTGCCAGCAGACAGGGGAGTGAAAAACTGTTTTTT.